The subject of this entry is one T cell receptor (beta chain). The source of the sample is a study of control samples from healthy donors and cancer patients. The table came from immunoSEQ multiplex PCR; TCRdb's copy has only in-frame clones and leaves some out. The top ten clones hold about 3.4% of a sample with roughly 130,000 clones, roughly 84% of them seen once. Germline V lookup: CDR1 MNHEY, CDR2 SVGEGT. The CDR3 spans 12 residues. Deletions cut 2 bases from V and 0 bases from J, with 1 base between. This clonotype originated in a man between 45 and 60 years old in good health. The sample was blood. The chain combines TRBV6-2 or TRBV6-3 with TRBJ1-1; D remains ambiguous. The CDR3 DNA reads as TGTGCCAGCAGTTACGTGAACACTGAAGCTTTCTTT. Residues: CASSYVNTEAFF.